This T cell receptor beta chain was recovered during a study of response to subunit inactivated influenza vaccine. General study results and limits: After each seasonal influenza vaccination, few new T cells are recruited, the authors suggested.

CDR1 and CDR2 (germline): SGHVS, FQNEAQ. The J segment lost 4 bases and the V segment lost 3 bases, leaving 10 bases of the junction unmatched. The CDR3 is 16 residues long. One entry per CDR3 protein, called by TCRdb with MiXCR from the RT-PCR reads. Of around 470,000 distinct CDR3 sequences detected, roughly 7.6% appear once; the ten largest clones hold less than 15%. This clonotype was detected many times. The antigen remains undetermined. V is TRBV7-8 and J is TRBJ2-7; 9 nucleotides agree with TRBD2. The sample here was PBMCs from blood, taken around 25 months after vaccination. This TCR was recovered from a man aged 50 to 69 who received an inactivated influenza vaccine. The CDR3 reads CASSLESGRRGYEQYF. Here the CDR3 DNA reads TGTGCCAGCAGCTTGGAAAGCGGGAGGCGGGGGTACGAGCAGTACTTC.